This entry is about one T cell receptor beta chain. The data were obtained in a study of blood T cell repertoires in COVID-19. The CDR3 is 15 amino acids. The V and J ends lost 5 bases and 1 base respectively, with 14 bases between them. Germline CDR1 is SEHNR and CDR2 is FQNEAQ (reference sequence). Method: immunoSEQ multiplex PCR; TCRdb's copy keeps in-frame clones and lacks some. The data hold 110,000 to 150,000 clones, with approximately 80% observed a single time. The V and J genes are TRBV7-9 and TRBJ1-1; possibly TRBD1 for D (6 bases). This receptor was identified in a woman between 40 and 50 years old who had recovered from COVID-19. The sequencing sample was made of PBMCs or T cells enriched from blood (not recorded which). The CDR3 sequence: CASSVPGTPNTEAFF. The CDR3 DNA reads as TGTGCCAGCAGCGTCCCCGGGACACCGAACACTGAAGCTTTCTTT.